This T cell receptor (beta chain) is from a study of CXCR3-negative and CXCR3-positive naive CD8 T cells. Through 5' RACE with UMI labels, the TRB cDNA libraries were prepared. TCRdb reprocessed the 5' RACE reads, with one entry per CDR3 protein and no DNA. The sample holds some 61,000 distinct CDR3 sequences. The germline V gene has CDR1 SQVTM and CDR2 ANQGSEA. CDR3 length: 13 amino acids. About this clonotype itself: Antigen: not known.

Regarding the study as a whole: Comparison of naive subsets found surface CD5 to be comparable, and TCR strength was inferred on the basis of TRB CDR3 properties. Both of the naive subsets showed about the same high diversity, but memory CD8+ cells had much less. When CXCR3-positive naive cells were set against CXCR3-negative naive cells, the former had more hydrophobic TRB CDR3s.

By phenotype, naive CD8+ T cells were CD45RO-CCR7+CD27+CD95-. What was sequenced was naive CXCR3- CD8+ T cells from blood. Subset: CD45RO-CCR7+CD27+CD95- naive CD8+ T cells lacking CXCR3 (TNR3-). The clonotype was recovered from a human donor in good health. Some clones in this sample may be carry-over from other donors' samples. V usage is TRBV29-1 and J usage is TRBJ2-3; TCRdb calls TRBD1, which cannot be checked without DNA. Here the CDR3 reads CSVEGGGTDTQYF.